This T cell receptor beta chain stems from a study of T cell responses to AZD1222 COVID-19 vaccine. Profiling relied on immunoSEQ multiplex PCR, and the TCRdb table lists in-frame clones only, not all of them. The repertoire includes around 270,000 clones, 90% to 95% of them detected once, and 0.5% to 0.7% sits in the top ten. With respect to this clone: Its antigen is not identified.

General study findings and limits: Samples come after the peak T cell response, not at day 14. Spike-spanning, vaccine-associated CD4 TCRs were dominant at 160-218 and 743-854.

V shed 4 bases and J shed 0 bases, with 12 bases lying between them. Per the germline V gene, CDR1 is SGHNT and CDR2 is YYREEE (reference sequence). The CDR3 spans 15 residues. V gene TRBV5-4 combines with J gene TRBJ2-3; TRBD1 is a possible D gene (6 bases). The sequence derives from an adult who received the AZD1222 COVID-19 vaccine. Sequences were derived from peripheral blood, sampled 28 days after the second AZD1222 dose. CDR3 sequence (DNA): TGTGCCAGCAGCCCCACAGGGACCAGCACAGATACGCAGTATTTT. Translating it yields CASSPTGTSTDTQYF.